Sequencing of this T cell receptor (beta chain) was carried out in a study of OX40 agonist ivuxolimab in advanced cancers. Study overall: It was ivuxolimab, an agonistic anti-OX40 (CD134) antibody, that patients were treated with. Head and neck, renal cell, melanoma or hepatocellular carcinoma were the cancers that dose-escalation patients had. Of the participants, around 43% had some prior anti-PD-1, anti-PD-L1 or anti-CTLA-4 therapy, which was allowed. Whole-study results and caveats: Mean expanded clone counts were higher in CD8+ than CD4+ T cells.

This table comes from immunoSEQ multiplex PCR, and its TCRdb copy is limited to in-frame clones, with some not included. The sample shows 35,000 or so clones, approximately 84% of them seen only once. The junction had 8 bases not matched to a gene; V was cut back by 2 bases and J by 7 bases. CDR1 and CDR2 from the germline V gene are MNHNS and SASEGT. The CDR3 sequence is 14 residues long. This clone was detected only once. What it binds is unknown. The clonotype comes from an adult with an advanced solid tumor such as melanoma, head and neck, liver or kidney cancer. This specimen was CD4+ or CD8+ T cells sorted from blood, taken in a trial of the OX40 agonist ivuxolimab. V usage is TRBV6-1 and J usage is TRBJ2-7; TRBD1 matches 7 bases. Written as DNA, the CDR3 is TGTGCCAGCAGTGAAAGGGACAGAATTCAGGAGCAGTACTTC. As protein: CASSERDRIQEQYF.